The 14 T cell receptor beta chains reported below all come from one sample, sequenced in a study of blood T cell repertoires in COVID-19. Repertoires were generated with immunoSEQ multiplex PCR, while TCRdb's copy carries only in-frame clones and drops some. The sample holds about 130,000 clones; over 60% are singletons and the top ten take approximately 35%. The sequencing input was peripheral blood. These receptors originate from a man between 35 and 55 years old with active or convalescent COVID-19.

The genes are TRBV7-2 and TRBJ2-1; TRBD1 aligns across 9 bases. Germline V CDR1 and CDR2: SGHTA, FQGNSA. The CDR3 contains 18 residues. Germline trimming cut 5 bases from V and 4 bases from J; bases unmatched to any gene: 15. Here the CDR3 DNA reads TGTGCCAGCAGCGCCGACCTCGCCGGGACAGGGCCGTACAATGAGCAGTTCTTC. The encoded protein is CASSADLAGTGPYNEQFF.

V and J are TRBV29-1 and TRBJ2-2; D is undetermined. The CDR3 has 12 amino acids. The ends were cut back, 7 bases at V and 6 bases at J, with 12 bases in the middle. Looked up from germline, CDR1 is SQVTM and CDR2 is ANQGSEA. The CDR3 bases are TGCAGCGCAGCCACTTTATCCGGGGAGCTGTTTTTT. Its protein is CSAATLSGELFF.

As DNA, the CDR3 is TGCGCCAGCAGCCTGACAGGGGGCTTGAACACTGAAGCTTTCTTT. Translating gives CASSLTGGLNTEAFF. The gene calls are TRBV5-1 and TRBJ1-1; 10 bases are shared with TRBD1. Germline CDR1 SGHRS, CDR2 YFSETQ. Trimming at V came to 4 bases and at J to 0 bases, leaving 3 bases not matched to a gene. This CDR3 contains 15 residues.

This rearrangement joins TRBV9 to TRBJ1-1; 9 bases map to TRBD1. The ends lost 3 bases at V and 4 bases at J; junction bases unmatched: 1. The CDR3 sequence is 13 residues long. Germline V gene sequence: CDR1 SGDLS, CDR2 YYNGEE. The CDR3 nucleotides read TGTGCCAGCAGCGCGACAGGGGGCACTGAAGCTTTCTTT. This sequence encodes CASSATGGTEAFF.

The rearrangement links TRBV2 to TRBJ1-4, with D possibly being TRBD1 (5 bases). In germline, CDR1 is SNHLY, CDR2 FYNNEI. The germline V and J ends were trimmed by 2 bases and 7 bases, with 11 bases remaining between them. CDR3 length: 14 residues. The CDR3 spells CASSENRGGEKLFF. CDR3 DNA sequence: TGTGCCAGCAGTGAAAATAGGGGTGGTGAAAAACTGTTTTTT. Combining the CDR3 with reference TRBV2 and TRBJ1-4 gives the whole variable domain EPEVTQTPSHQVTQMGQEVILRCVPISNHLYFYWYRQILGQKVEFLVSFYNNEISEKSEIFDDQFSVERPDGSNFTLKIRSTKLEDSAMYFCASSENRGGEKLFFGSGTQLSVL.

The J gene is TRBJ2-1, the V gene TRBV6-5, with a tentative D call TRBD2 (5 bases). V gave up 2 bases and J gave up 6 bases, with 8 bases separating them. Germline V gene lookup returns CDR1 MNHEY and CDR2 SVGAGI. The CDR3 loop spans 13 amino acids. CDR3 protein: CASSYGGPNEQFF. Written as DNA, the CDR3 is TGTGCCAGCAGTTACGGAGGACCCAATGAGCAGTTCTTC.

This clone has only one observation. V is TRBV10-3 and J is TRBJ2-2; 9 bases agree with TRBD2. The CDR3 loop spans 15 amino acids. J gave up 5 bases and V 2 bases, and 3 bases lay outside the gene matches. CDR1 ENHRY and CDR2 SYGVKD come from the germline V gene. CDR3 region: CAISEALAGTGELFF. DNA for the CDR3: TGTGCCATCAGTGAGGCGCTAGCGGGAACCGGGGAGCTGTTTTTT.

The chain carries TRBV19 and TRBJ1-5; 7 bases agree with TRBD1. Germline trimming cut 6 bases from V and 1 base from J; bases unmatched to any gene: 3. The CDR3 covers 14 residues. In germline, CDR1 is LNHDA, CDR2 SQIVND (reference sequence). The CDR3, as DNA: TGTGCCAGTAGCCAGGGACAGAGCAATCAGCCCCAGCATTTT. Protein product: CASSQGQSNQPQHF.

The rearrangement links TRBV19 to TRBJ1-2; TRBD1 aligns across 7 bases. The germline CDR1 and CDR2 sequences are LNHDA and SQIVND (reference sequence). The J segment lost 4 bases and the V segment lost 5 bases, leaving 4 bases of the junction unmatched. This CDR3 has 13 residues. CDR3 bases: TGTGCCAGTAGTCCGACAGGGACCTATGGCTACACCTTC. Protein: CASSPTGTYGYTF.

The genes are TRBV5-1 and TRBJ1-1; D might be TRBD1 (6 bases). Trimming took off 4 bases at V and 4 bases at J, with 14 bases between the two ends. Germline values: CDR1 SGHRS, CDR2 YFSETQ. The CDR3 has 14 amino acids. DNA for the CDR3: TGCGCCAGCAGCCTGCAAGGGGGTGCCACTGAAGCTTTCTTT. Translating it yields CASSLQGGATEAFF.

The gene calls are TRBV20-1 and TRBJ2-7, with a weak D call TRBD2 (5 bases). Germline V lookup: CDR1 DFQATT, CDR2 SNEGSKA (reference sequence). Trimming took 4 bases from V and 3 from J, leaving 7 bases between them. This CDR3 has 11 amino acids. In DNA, the CDR3 is TGCAGTGCTACCGACTACTACGAGCAGTACTTC. Its protein is CSATDYYEQYF.

Only a few counts were recorded for this clone. V gene TRBV29-1 combines with J gene TRBJ2-2; D possibly corresponds to TRBD1 (5 bases). The CDR3 spans 15 residues. With 5 bases removed from V and 2 bases from J, the gap between germline ends came to 15 bases. Germline loops: CDR1 SQVTM, CDR2 ANQGSEA. The CDR3 bases are TGCAGCGTTCCCCGCAGGGTCGATAACACCGGGGAGCTGTTTTTT. Protein product: CSVPRRVDNTGELFF.

This rearrangement joins TRBV30 to TRBJ1-4; D unclear. V was cut by 2 bases and J by 8 bases, with 6 bases left in between. The CDR3 has 11 residues. CDR1 GTSNPN and CDR2 SVGIG come from the germline V gene (reference sequence). In DNA form, the CDR3 reads TGTGCCTGGAGTAGACTAGAAAAACTGTTTTTT. Protein sequence: CAWSRLEKLFF.

The rearrangement links TRBV30 to TRBJ2-5; 7 bases fit TRBD1. Germline values: CDR1 GTSNPN, CDR2 SVGIG (reference sequence). CDR3 length equals 15 residues. J was trimmed by 4 bases and V by 2 bases; bases with no gene match: 10. CDR3: CAWSKFTGERETQYF. The CDR3 nucleotides read TGTGCCTGGAGTAAGTTTACAGGGGAACGAGAGACCCAGTACTTC.